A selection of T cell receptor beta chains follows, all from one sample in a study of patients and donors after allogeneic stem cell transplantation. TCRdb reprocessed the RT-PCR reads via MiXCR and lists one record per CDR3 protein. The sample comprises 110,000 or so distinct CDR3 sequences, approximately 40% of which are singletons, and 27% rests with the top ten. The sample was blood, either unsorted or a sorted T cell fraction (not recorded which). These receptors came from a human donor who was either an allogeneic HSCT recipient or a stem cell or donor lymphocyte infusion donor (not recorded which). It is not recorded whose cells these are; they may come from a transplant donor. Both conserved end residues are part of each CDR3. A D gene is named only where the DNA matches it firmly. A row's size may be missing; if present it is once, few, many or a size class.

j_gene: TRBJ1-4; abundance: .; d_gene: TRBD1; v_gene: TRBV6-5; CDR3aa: CASSYRGTGGEKLFF; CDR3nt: TGTGCCAGCAGTTACCGGGGGACAGGGGGAGAAAAACTGTTTTTT
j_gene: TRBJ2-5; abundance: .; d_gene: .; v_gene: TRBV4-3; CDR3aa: CASSENGRGIRETQYF; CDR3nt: TGCGCCAGCAGCGAAAATGGCAGGGGAATAAGAGAGACCCAGTACTTC
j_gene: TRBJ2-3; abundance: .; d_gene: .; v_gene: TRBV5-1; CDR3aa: CASSLGTGRTDTQYF; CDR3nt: TGCGCCAGCAGCTTGGGGACTGGGCGCACAGATACGCAGTATTTT
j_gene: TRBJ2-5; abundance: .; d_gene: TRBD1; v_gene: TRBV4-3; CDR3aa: CASSQERLRTGGRETQYF; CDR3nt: TGCGCCAGCAGCCAAGAGAGGCTGAGGACAGGGGGGCGAGAGACCCAGTACTTC
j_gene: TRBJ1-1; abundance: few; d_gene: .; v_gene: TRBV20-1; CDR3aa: CSARETAENTEAFF; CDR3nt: TGCAGTGCTCGCGAGACAGCAGAGAACACTGAAGCTTTCTTT
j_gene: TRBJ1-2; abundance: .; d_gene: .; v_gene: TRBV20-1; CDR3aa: CSAPPLWQGYTF; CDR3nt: TGCAGTGCCCCCCCTCTGTGGCAAGGCTACACCTTC
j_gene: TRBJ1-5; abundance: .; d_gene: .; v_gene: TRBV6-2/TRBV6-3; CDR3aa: CASSYSRAAGQPQHF; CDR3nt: TGTGCCAGCAGTTACTCGCGAGCTGCAGGGCAGCCCCAGCATTTT
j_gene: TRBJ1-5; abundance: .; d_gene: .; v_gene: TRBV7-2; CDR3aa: CASSPWGGNQPQHF; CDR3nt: TGTGCCAGCAGCCCCTGGGGGGGAAATCAGCCCCAGCATTTT
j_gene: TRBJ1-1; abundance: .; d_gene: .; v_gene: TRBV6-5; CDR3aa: CASSTRGGTEAFF; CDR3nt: TGTGCCAGCAGTACCAGGGGCGGCACTGAAGCTTTCTTT
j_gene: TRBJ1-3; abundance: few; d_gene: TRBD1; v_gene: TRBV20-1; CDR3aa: CSARDRTGSGNTIYF; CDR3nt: TGCAGTGCTAGAGATAGGACAGGCTCTGGAAACACCATATATTTT
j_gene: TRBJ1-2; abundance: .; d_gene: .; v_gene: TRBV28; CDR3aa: CASRIHGTLEGYTF; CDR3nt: TGTGCCAGCAGAATACACGGGACCCTGGAGGGCTACACCTTC
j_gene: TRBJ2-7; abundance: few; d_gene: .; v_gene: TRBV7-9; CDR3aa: CASRENYEQYF; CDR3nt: TGTGCCAGCAGGGAGAACTACGAGCAGTACTTC
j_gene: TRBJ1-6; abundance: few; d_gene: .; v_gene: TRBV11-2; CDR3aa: CASSFPQKNSPLHF; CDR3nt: TGTGCCAGCAGCTTCCCACAGAAGAATTCACCCCTCCACTTT
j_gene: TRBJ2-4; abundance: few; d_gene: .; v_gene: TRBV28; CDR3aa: CASSFPGAKNIQYF; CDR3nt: TGTGCCAGCAGTTTCCCGGGAGCCAAAAACATTCAGTACTTC
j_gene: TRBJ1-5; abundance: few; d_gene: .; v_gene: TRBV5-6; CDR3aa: CASSADRSPGQPQHF; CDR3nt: TGTGCCAGCAGCGCTGACCGGAGCCCGGGACAGCCCCAGCATTTT
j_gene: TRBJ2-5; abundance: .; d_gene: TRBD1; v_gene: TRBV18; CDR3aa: CASSPPPRQGQEETQYF; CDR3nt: TGTGCCAGCTCACCACCCCCCCGACAGGGTCAAGAAGAGACCCAGTACTTC
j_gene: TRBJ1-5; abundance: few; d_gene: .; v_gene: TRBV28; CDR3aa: CASRLLNQPQHF; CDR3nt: TGTGCCAGCCGACTCTTAAATCAGCCCCAGCATTTT
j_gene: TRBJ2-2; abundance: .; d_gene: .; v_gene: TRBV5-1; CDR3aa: CASRAVSNTGELFF; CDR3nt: TGCGCCAGCCGGGCGGTTTCCAACACCGGGGAGCTGTTTTTT
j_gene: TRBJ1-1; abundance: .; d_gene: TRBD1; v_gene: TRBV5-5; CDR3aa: CASSLASGGEAFF; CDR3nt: TGTGCCAGCAGCTTGGCGTCAGGGGGAGAAGCTTTCTTT
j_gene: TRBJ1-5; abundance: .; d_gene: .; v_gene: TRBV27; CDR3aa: CASSLRSPNQPQHF; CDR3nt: TGTGCCAGCAGTTTAAGGAGCCCTAATCAGCCCCAGCATTTT
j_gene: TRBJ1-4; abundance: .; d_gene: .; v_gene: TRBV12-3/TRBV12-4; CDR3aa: CASSIGATNEKLFF; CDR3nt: TGTGCCAGCAGCATAGGGGCAACTAATGAAAAACTGTTTTTT
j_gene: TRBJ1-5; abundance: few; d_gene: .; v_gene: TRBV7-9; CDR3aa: CASSLGRGQPQHF; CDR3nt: TGTGCCAGCAGCTTAGGTAGAGGCCAGCCCCAGCATTTT
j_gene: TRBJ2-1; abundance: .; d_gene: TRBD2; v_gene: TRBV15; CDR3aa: CATRKIAGVAEQFF; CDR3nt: TGTGCCACCCGAAAAATAGCGGGAGTGGCTGAGCAGTTCTTC
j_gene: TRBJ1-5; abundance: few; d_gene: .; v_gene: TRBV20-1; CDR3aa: CSASWSGGGGNQPQHF; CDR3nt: TGCAGTGCTAGCTGGTCTGGGGGCGGGGGCAATCAGCCCCAGCATTTT
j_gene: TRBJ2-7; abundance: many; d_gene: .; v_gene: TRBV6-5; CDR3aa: CASTRRGPSGLPYEQYF; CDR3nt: TGTGCCAGCACCCGCAGGGGCCCTAGCGGACTTCCCTACGAGCAGTACTTC
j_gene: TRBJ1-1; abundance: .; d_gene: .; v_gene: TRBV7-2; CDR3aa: CASSQRGRSNTEAFF; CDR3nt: TGTGCCAGCAGCCAAAGGGGTCGTTCGAACACTGAAGCTTTCTTT
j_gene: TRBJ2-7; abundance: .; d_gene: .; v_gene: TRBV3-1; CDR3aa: CASSQAGLAYEQYF; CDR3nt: TGTGCCAGCAGCCAAGCGGGACTGGCCTACGAGCAGTACTTC
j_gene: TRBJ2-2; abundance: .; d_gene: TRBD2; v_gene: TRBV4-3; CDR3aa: CASSQGVTSDTGELFF; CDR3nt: TGCGCCAGCAGCCAAGGGGTGACTAGCGACACCGGGGAGCTGTTTTTT
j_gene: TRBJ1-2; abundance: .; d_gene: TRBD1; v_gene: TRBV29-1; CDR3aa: CSVEKTGLGGYTF; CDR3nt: TGCAGCGTTGAAAAGACAGGGCTTGGTGGCTACACCTTC
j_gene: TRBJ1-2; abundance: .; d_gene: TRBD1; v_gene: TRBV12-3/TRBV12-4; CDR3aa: CASSPPSGQGIRGGYTF; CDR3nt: TGTGCCAGCAGTCCCCCCTCGGGACAGGGGATTCGGGGCGGCTACACCTTC
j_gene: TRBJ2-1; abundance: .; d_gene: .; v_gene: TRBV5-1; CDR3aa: CASSLGPRGPNNEQFF; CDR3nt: TGCGCCAGCAGCTTGGGCCCCAGGGGCCCGAACAATGAGCAGTTCTTC
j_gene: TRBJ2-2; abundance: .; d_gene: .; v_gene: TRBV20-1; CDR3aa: CSAILGFTGELFF; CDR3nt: TGCAGTGCAATACTAGGCTTCACCGGGGAGCTGTTTTTT
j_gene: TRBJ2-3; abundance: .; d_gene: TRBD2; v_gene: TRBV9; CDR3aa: CASSVGLAGPRDTQYF; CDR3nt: TGTGCCAGCAGCGTCGGACTAGCGGGCCCTCGTGATACGCAGTATTTT
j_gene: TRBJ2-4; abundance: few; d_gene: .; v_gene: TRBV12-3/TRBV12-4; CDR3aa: CASGTGSKNIQYF; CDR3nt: TGTGCCAGCGGAACAGGGAGTAAAAACATTCAGTACTTC
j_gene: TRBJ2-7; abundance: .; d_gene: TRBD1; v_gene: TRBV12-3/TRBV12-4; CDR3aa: CASTTGAVKKQYF; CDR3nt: TGTGCCAGCACCACAGGGGCAGTAAAAAAGCAGTACTTC
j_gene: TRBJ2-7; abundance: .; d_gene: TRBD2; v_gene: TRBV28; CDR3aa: CASSLLTSGSSYEQYF; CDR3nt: TGTGCCAGCAGTTTATTGACTAGCGGGAGCTCCTACGAGCAGTACTTC
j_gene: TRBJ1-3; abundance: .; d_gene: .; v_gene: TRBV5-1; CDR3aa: CASASGNTIYF; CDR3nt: TGCGCCAGCGCTTCTGGAAACACCATATATTTT
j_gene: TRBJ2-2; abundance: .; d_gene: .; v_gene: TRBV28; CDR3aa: CASSGANTGELFF; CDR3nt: TGTGCCAGCAGCGGCGCGAACACCGGGGAGCTGTTTTTT
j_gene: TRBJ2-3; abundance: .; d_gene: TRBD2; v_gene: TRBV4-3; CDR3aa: CASSRASGWKQYF; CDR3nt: TGCGCCAGCAGCCGGGCTAGCGGTTGGAAGCAGTATTTT
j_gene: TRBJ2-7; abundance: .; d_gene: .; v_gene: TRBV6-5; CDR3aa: CASSYERNYEQYF; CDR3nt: TGTGCCAGCAGTTACGAGCGGAACTACGAGCAGTACTTC
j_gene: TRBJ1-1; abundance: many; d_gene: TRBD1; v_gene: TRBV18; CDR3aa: CASSPGQGVSTEAFF; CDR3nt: TGTGCCAGCTCACCGGGACAGGGGGTGAGCACTGAAGCTTTCTTT
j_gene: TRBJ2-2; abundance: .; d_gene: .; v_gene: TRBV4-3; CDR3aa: CASSPRTVNWGGELFF; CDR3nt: TGCGCCAGCAGCCCTCGGACGGTCAACTGGGGCGGGGAGCTGTTTTTT
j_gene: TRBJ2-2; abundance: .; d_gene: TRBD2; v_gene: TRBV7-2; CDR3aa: CASSLDPSGARELFF; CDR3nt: TGTGCCAGCAGCTTAGATCCTAGCGGTGCACGGGAGCTGTTTTTT
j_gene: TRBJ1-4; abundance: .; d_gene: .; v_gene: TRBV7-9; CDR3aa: CASSLRGEKLFF; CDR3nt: TGTGCCAGCAGCTTGAGGGGAGAAAAACTGTTTTTT
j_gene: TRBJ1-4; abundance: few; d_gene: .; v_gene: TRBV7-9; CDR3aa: CASSLSQGKLFF; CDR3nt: TGTGCCAGCAGCTTAAGTCAAGGAAAACTGTTTTTT
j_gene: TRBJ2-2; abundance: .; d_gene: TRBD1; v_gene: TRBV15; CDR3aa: CATSNRQGAGELFF; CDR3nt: TGTGCCACCAGCAATCGACAGGGGGCGGGGGAGCTGTTTTTT
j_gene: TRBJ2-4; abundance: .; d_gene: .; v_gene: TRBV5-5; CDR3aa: CASSLVQGSGNIQYF; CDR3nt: TGTGCCAGCAGCTTGGTTCAGGGAAGCGGAAACATTCAGTACTTC
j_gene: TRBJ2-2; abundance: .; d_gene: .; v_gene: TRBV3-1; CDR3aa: CASSQTGPGELFF; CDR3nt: TGTGCCAGCAGCCAAACAGGGCCCGGGGAGCTGTTTTTT
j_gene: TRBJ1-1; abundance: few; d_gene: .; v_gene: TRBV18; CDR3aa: CASSPIRQVKNTEAFF; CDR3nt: TGTGCCAGCTCACCGATCAGACAGGTGAAAAACACTGAAGCTTTCTTT